Each of the 14 T cell receptor beta chains below was sequenced from the same sample in a study of vaccination and CD4 T cells after COVID-19. The Oncomine TCR Beta short-read assay was applied to DNA of cultured CD4+ T cells. TCRdb ran MiXCR on the PCR reads and lists one entry per CDR3 protein. The data show about 20,000 distinct CDR3 sequences, roughly two fifths seen once. Treatment given: roughly 10-day PBMC culture with coronavirus spike peptide pools or control peptides (ViraFEST assay). No antigens are known for them. The sample in question was CD4+ T cells from blood, cultured in vitro, obtained after SARS-CoV-2 vaccination. The receptors were sampled from a human donor who had recovered from COVID-19.

The chain carries TRBV5-5 and TRBJ1-1, with TRBD1 as a possible D gene (6 bases). This CDR3 is built from 14 residues. V lost 3 bases, J lost 1 base, and 10 bases lay in between. In germline, CDR1 is SGHKS, CDR2 YYEKEE (reference sequence). This CDR3 is CASSSSQGNTEAFF. The CDR3 bases are TGTGCCAGCAGCTCATCACAGGGGAACACTGAAGCTTTCTTT.

The chain has TRBV27 and TRBJ2-4; 8 bases are shared with TRBD2. Germline values: CDR1 MNHEY, CDR2 SMNVEV (reference sequence). The V gene end was trimmed by 2 bases and the J gene end by 6 bases; junction bases not matched to a gene: 3. The CDR3 runs to 14 residues. Here the CDR3 DNA reads TGTGCCAGCAGTTTAAATCTAGCGGGAAACATTCAGTACTTC. Translating it yields CASSLNLAGNIQYF.

The chain uses TRBV6-1 and TRBJ2-7, with unresolved D. CDR1 and CDR2 from the germline V gene are MNHNS and SASEGT. The CDR3 totals 11 residues. Deletions cut 2 bases from V and 5 bases from J, with 4 bases between. The CDR3 DNA follows: TGTGCCAGCAGTGAAATCGACGAGCAGTACTTC. Encoded protein: CASSEIDEQYF.

The chain uses TRBV5-8 and TRBJ1-5; D not resolved. Germline CDR1 SGHTS, CDR2 YDEGEE. The CDR3 runs to 13 residues. Trimming took off 7 bases at V and 3 bases at J, with 11 bases between the two ends. The CDR3 is CASLNVHNQPQHF. The CDR3, as DNA: TGTGCCAGCTTGAACGTACACAATCAGCCCCAGCATTTT.

This clonotype was detected only a few times. The chain carries TRBV19 and TRBJ1-2; no firm D call. The CDR3 runs to 13 residues. Deletions cut 1 base from V and 6 bases from J, with 9 bases between. Germline CDR1 reads LNHDA; CDR2 reads SQIVND (reference sequence). CDR3 sequence reads: CASSIAAGNGYTF. CDR3 bases: TGTGCCAGTAGTATAGCGGCAGGAAATGGCTACACCTTC. The full variable domain, with the rest looked up from reference TRBV19 and TRBJ1-2, is DGGITQSPKYLFRKEGQNVTLSCEQNLNHDAMYWYRQDPGQGLRLIYYSQIVNDFQKGDIAEGYSVSREKKESFPLTVTSAQKNPTAFYLCASSIAAGNGYTFGSGTRLTVV.

The genes are TRBV6-2 or TRBV6-3 and TRBJ1-2, with D maybe TRBD1 (6 bases). The CDR3 totals 14 residues. Germline V gives CDR1 MNHEY, CDR2 SVGEGT. V lost 5 bases and J 6 bases, leaving 16 bases between the germline ends. The DNA of the CDR3 is TGTGCCAGCAGTCCGTACAGGGTGGAACATGGCTACACCTTC. Protein product: CASSPYRVEHGYTF.

V gene TRBV6-2 or TRBV6-3 combines with J gene TRBJ1-1; tentatively, D is TRBD1 (6 bases). CDR1 is MNHEY and CDR2 is SVGEGT in the germline V gene. Between the trimmed V and J ends, which lost 2 bases and 5 bases, there was a span of 15 bases. The CDR3 is made up of 15 amino acids. CDR3: CASSYPRTEATEAFF. As DNA, the CDR3 is TGTGCCAGCAGTTACCCACGGACAGAGGCGACTGAAGCTTTCTTT.

The CDR3 DNA reads TGCAGTGCTAGAGAGGGACAGCCGGAAGGCTACACCTTC. Its translation is CSAREGQPEGYTF. V and J are TRBV20-1 and TRBJ1-2; 7 nucleotides align to TRBD1. The J segment lost 8 bases and the V segment lost 0 bases, leaving 6 bases of the junction unmatched. Germline V gene data show CDR1 as DFQATT and CDR2 as SNEGSKA (reference sequence). CDR3 length equals 13 residues.

V gene TRBV29-1 combines with J gene TRBJ2-1; D is undetermined. V was clipped by 3 bases and J by 0 bases, with 12 bases between them. Per germline, CDR1 SQVTM and CDR2 ANQGSEA. The CDR3 is made up of 15 amino acids. DNA of the CDR3: TGCAGCGTTGATAGTCGACAACGCTCCTACAATGAGCAGTTCTTC. It specifies CSVDSRQRSYNEQFF.

This clonotype appeared a few times. The V and J genes are TRBV2 and TRBJ1-2, with D tentatively TRBD1 (5 bases). The ends were cut back, 8 bases at V and 1 base at J, with 14 bases in the middle. CDR3 length equals 14 residues. The germline gives CDR1 SNHLY, CDR2 FYNNEI. The CDR3 loop is CASSDRGNNYGYTF. CDR3 DNA sequence: TGTGCCAGCTCTGATCGGGGGAATAACTATGGCTACACCTTC.

This clonotype turned up a few times. V usage is TRBV7-2 and J usage is TRBJ1-1; D is ambiguous. Trimming took off 1 base at V and 3 bases at J, with 3 bases between the two ends. The V gene's germline CDR1 is SGHTA and CDR2 FQGNSA. This CDR3 has 12 amino acids. The CDR3 DNA is TGTGCCAGCAGCTTAGTAGACACTGAAGCTTTCTTT. Residues: CASSLVDTEAFF.

The chain is built from TRBV11-3 and TRBJ1-2; perhaps TRBD1 as D (6 bases). Germline V gene data show CDR1 as SGHNT and CDR2 as YENEEA. Deletions cut 5 bases from V and 6 bases from J, with 28 bases between. The CDR3 has 18 amino acids. As DNA, the CDR3 is TGTGCCAGCAGCCAAGGGGGGGCGGGGGCTTCGGGGGACGATGGCTACACCTTC. It encodes CASSQGGAGASGDDGYTF.

This clonotype has just a few counts. The chain carries TRBV20-1 and TRBJ1-3; D not resolved. CDR3 length equals 15 residues. CDR1 and CDR2 (germline): DFQATT, SNEGSKA (reference sequence). V was pared by 5 bases and J by 0 bases, with 14 bases between. The CDR3 nucleotides are TGCAGTGCTCCCCGGACTGAGGACTCTGGAAACACCATATATTTT. Amino acid sequence: CSAPRTEDSGNTIYF.

The chain combines TRBV7-2 with TRBJ1-5; D perhaps matches TRBD1 (6 bases). Trimming removed 6 bases at V and 1 base at J, with 10 bases between. Germline V CDR1 and CDR2: SGHTA, FQGNSA. The CDR3 totals 14 residues. CDR3 loop: CASRWGGSNQPQHF. The CDR3 coding sequence is TGTGCCAGCAGGTGGGGGGGCAGCAATCAGCCCCAGCATTTT.